These 22 T cell receptor beta chains originate from one sample sequenced in a study of cytomegalovirus exposure and HLA in healthy donors. A multiplex PCR was run with 60 Vbeta primers and 13 Jbeta primers. Sequencing used immunoSEQ multiplex PCR; TCRdb keeps in-frame clones, though not all of them. The sample contains around 92,000 clones, about four fifths of which appear only once. The sequenced sample consisted of PBMCs. The source is an older woman in good health and CMV-seropositive.

The chain has TRBV18 and TRBJ1-1; D possibly corresponds to TRBD1 (6 bases). The CDR3 is made up of 14 amino acids. CDR1 and CDR2 (germline): KGHSH, LQKENI. V was trimmed by 4 bases and J by 4 bases, leaving 13 bases between them. CDR3 DNA: TGTGCCAGCTCACACAAAACAGGGAGCACTGAAGCTTTCTTT. Its translation is CASSHKTGSTEAFF.

J is TRBJ1-4 and V is TRBV11-2; D is ambiguous. Germline CDR1 reads SGHAT; CDR2 reads FQNNGV. The CDR3 is 15 residues long. Trimming left V 3 bases short and J 4 bases short, with 12 bases between. CDR3 protein: CASSFEGGYNEKLFF. CDR3 nucleotide sequence: TGTGCCAGCAGCTTTGAGGGAGGGTATAATGAAAAACTGTTTTTT.

This sequence joins TRBV14 and TRBJ2-7; D remains ambiguous. CDR3 length: 14 amino acids. The V end lost 0 bases, the J end lost 2 bases, and 8 bases lay between the germline ends. The germline CDR1 and CDR2 sequences are SGHDN and FVKESK. The CDR3 DNA reads TGTGCCAGCAGCCAAGATGAAGCGCCCTACGAGCAGTACTTC. Amino acid sequence: CASSQDEAPYEQYF.

This clone was detected a few times. The chain couples TRBV7-2 to TRBJ1-2; TRBD1 aligns across 8 bases. V gave up 5 bases and J gave up 6 bases; unmatched junction bases: 14. The germline V gene encodes CDR1 SGHTA and CDR2 FQGNSA. The CDR3 runs 16 residues. The CDR3 DNA reads as TGTGCCAGCAGCCCGTCTGACAGGGGTGGGAGGCATGGCTACACCTTC. Translating gives CASSPSDRGGRHGYTF.

The chain combines TRBV19 with TRBJ1-1, with D maybe TRBD1 (6 bases). The V end was cut by 3 bases, the J end by 7 bases, with 18 bases between. Germline V gene data show CDR1 as LNHDA and CDR2 as SQIVND (reference sequence). The CDR3 runs 15 residues. The CDR3 here is CASSIAVRQGSEAFF. CDR3 coding DNA: TGTGCCAGTAGTATCGCTGTCCGGCAGGGGAGTGAAGCTTTCTTT. The full variable domain, completed using reference TRBV19 and TRBJ1-1, is DGGITQSPKYLFRKEGQNVTLSCEQNLNHDAMYWYRQDPGQGLRLIYYSQIVNDFQKGDIAEGYSVSREKKESFPLTVTSAQKNPTAFYLCASSIAVRQGSEAFFGQGTRLTVV.

The V and J genes are TRBV4-3 and TRBJ2-2, with TRBD2 matching over 10 bases. This CDR3 region has 19 residues. V was pared by 1 base and J by 0 bases, with 8 bases of the junction left unmatched. The V gene's germline CDR1 is LGHNA and CDR2 YSLEER. For the CDR3, the DNA is TGCGCCAGCAGCCAAGCAGAACGACTAGCGGGCACGAACACCGGGGAGCTGTTTTTT. Its protein is CASSQAERLAGTNTGELFF.

The V call is TRBV28, the J call TRBJ1-5; D may be TRBD1 (6 bases). The CDR3 is made up of 15 amino acids. Germline values: CDR1 MDHEN, CDR2 SYDVKM. V lost 6 bases and J lost 1, with 13 bases in between. CDR3 amino acids: CASSAQQGSNQPQHF. The CDR3 DNA reads as TGTGCCAGCAGCGCCCAACAGGGAAGCAATCAGCCCCAGCATTTT.

This chain uses TRBV19 with TRBJ2-3; maybe TRBD2 (5 bases). CDR3 size: 14 residues. The germline gives CDR1 LNHDA, CDR2 SQIVND (reference sequence). V lost 5 bases and J 4 bases, leaving 13 bases between the germline ends. The CDR3 loop is CASSVHREADTQYF. CDR3 DNA sequence: TGTGCCAGTAGTGTTCACCGGGAAGCAGATACGCAGTATTTT.

The rearrangement links TRBV4-3 to TRBJ1-4, with TRBD1 as a possible D gene (5 bases). V was cut by 0 bases and J by 8 bases, with 10 bases left in between. The germline V gene has CDR1 LGHNA and CDR2 YSLEER. This CDR3 comprises 14 residues. CDR3 coding DNA: TGCGCCAGCAGCCAAGAGGGGGGGTTGGAAAAACTGTTTTTT. Residues: CASSQEGGLEKLFF.

This clone was counted between two and nine times. CDR3 nucleotide sequence: TGCGCCAGCAGCTTGGCGGGGGAGTACCAAGAGACCCAGTACTTC. Its translation: CASSLAGEYQETQYF. V is TRBV5-1 and J is TRBJ2-5; D perhaps matches TRBD2 (6 bases). With 0 bases removed from V and 0 bases from J, the gap between germline ends came to 9 bases. The germline CDR1 and CDR2 sequences are SGHRS and YFSETQ. There are 15 residues in the CDR3.

The gene calls are TRBV7-2 and TRBJ1-1; D is possibly TRBD1 (5 bases). The CDR3 has 15 amino acids. V shed 0 bases and J shed 1 base, with 9 bases lying between them. Per germline, CDR1 SGHTA and CDR2 FQGNSA. The CDR3 reads CASSLAGDKNTEAFF. The DNA of the CDR3 is TGTGCCAGCAGCTTAGCAGGGGATAAGAACACTGAAGCTTTCTTT.

Only a few counts were recorded for this clone. The chain employs TRBV6-5 and TRBJ2-3, with a possible D match to TRBD1 (6 bases). This CDR3 region has 15 residues. Germline V gives CDR1 MNHEY, CDR2 SVGAGI. Trimming cost V 6 bases and J 1 base, with 14 bases left between them. Written as DNA, the CDR3 is TGTGCCAGCAGCGCAACAGGGTTGGGCACAGATACGCAGTATTTT. Protein sequence: CASSATGLGTDTQYF.

The V and J genes are TRBV7-3 and TRBJ2-7, with 12 nucleotides matching TRBD1. The trim removed 2 bases at V and 4 bases at J, leaving 3 bases unmatched. In germline, CDR1 is SGHTA, CDR2 FQGTGA. The CDR3 consists of 15 residues. CDR3 nucleotide sequence: TGTGCCAGCAGCTTAGGGACAGGGGGCCTTTACGAGCAGTACTTC. The encoded protein is CASSLGTGGLYEQYF.

V and J are TRBV15 and TRBJ1-1; tentatively, D is TRBD1 (5 bases). The germline V gene has CDR1 LNHNV and CDR2 YYDKDF (reference sequence). Trimming cost V 8 bases and J 5 bases, with 18 bases left between them. This CDR3 is 14 amino acids long. The CDR3 nucleotides are TGTGCCACCGCGGCGTCAGGAGGGGTTACTGAAGCTTTCTTT. As protein: CATAASGGVTEAFF.

The chain is built from TRBV7-2 and TRBJ1-6; no clear D. CDR1 is SGHTA, CDR2 FQGNSA, per germline. The V gene lost 2 bases and the J gene lost 0 bases, with 14 bases spanning the gap. The CDR3 extends over 18 amino acids. As DNA, the CDR3 is TGTGCCAGCAGCTTACTCGGTCGGGTGAGCTCCTATAATTCACCCCTCCACTTT. Its translation: CASSLLGRVSSYNSPLHF.

The chain employs TRBV28 and TRBJ1-1, with D tentatively TRBD1 (6 bases). V was cut by 5 bases and J by 5 bases, with 15 bases left in between. CDR1 is MDHEN, CDR2 SYDVKM, per germline. The CDR3 runs 14 residues. The CDR3 coding sequence is TGTGCCAGCAGTCCCCCGGGGGGCCGGACTGAAGCTTTCTTT. Amino acids: CASSPPGGRTEAFF.

This clone was seen more than once but under ten times. The junction does not match germline at one end; this may be a read error. The genes are TRBV5-4 and TRBJ2-1; D is unclear. The germline V gene has CDR1 SGHNT and CDR2 YYREEE (reference sequence). The CDR3 runs to 12 residues. The CDR3 loop is CASSLSSNEQFF. For the CDR3, the DNA is TGTGCCAGCAGCCTGTCCTCCAATGAGCAGTTCTTC.

This chain links TRBV19 with TRBJ1-5, with D possibly TRBD1 on 6 matching bases. Germline V CDR1 and CDR2: LNHDA, SQIVND (reference sequence). V was clipped by 5 bases and J by 6 bases, with 11 bases between them. There are 13 residues in the CDR3. The CDR3 DNA reads as TGTGCCAGTAGTTCACAGGGCTTTCAGCCCCAGCATTTT. It codes for CASSSQGFQPQHF.

This clone was observed a few times. This rearrangement joins TRBV6-5 to TRBJ2-2; TRBD2 aligns across 7 bases. With 4 bases clipped from V and 5 bases from J, the junction kept 7 bases outside the gene matches. The CDR3 length is 15 residues. Germline CDR1 and CDR2: MNHEY and SVGAGI. The DNA for the CDR3 is TGTGCCAGCAGTTTACGGGGAGCGGGGACCGGGGAGCTGTTTTTT. Protein sequence: CASSLRGAGTGELFF.

In this sample, this clone turned up a few times. The chain recombines TRBV11-2 with TRBJ2-7; possibly TRBD1 for D (6 bases). Looked up from germline, CDR1 is SGHAT and CDR2 is FQNNGV. This CDR3 comprises 16 residues. V lost 0 bases and J 1 base, leaving 13 bases between the germline ends. CDR3 sequence: CASSLDPRQGSYEQYF. The CDR3 bases are TGTGCCAGCAGCTTAGATCCGAGGCAGGGGTCCTACGAGCAGTACTTC.

CDR3 protein: CASGRGLGLESEQYF. As DNA, the CDR3 is TGTGCCAGCGGCAGGGGGCTAGGACTAGAGAGCGAGCAGTACTTC. The V gene is TRBV6-5, the J gene TRBJ2-7; weak D call: TRBD1 (8 bases). The CDR3 contains 15 residues. The germline V gene encodes CDR1 MNHEY and CDR2 SVGAGI. Trimming pared 8 bases from V and 6 bases from J, leaving 23 bases between.

The V and J genes are TRBV5-1 and TRBJ2-7, with D perhaps matching TRBD2 (5 bases). The CDR3 is 15 amino acids. Deletions cut 2 bases from V and 2 bases from J, with 14 bases between. Germline V gene sequence: CDR1 SGHRS, CDR2 YFSETQ. CDR3 sequence reads: CASSLKTAGAYEQYF. CDR3 sequence (DNA): TGCGCCAGCAGCTTAAAAACAGCCGGGGCCTACGAGCAGTACTTC.